These 8 T cell receptor beta chains originate from one sample sequenced in a study of blood T cell repertoires in COVID-19. The method was immunoSEQ multiplex PCR; TCRdb's version includes in-frame clones alone and lacks a portion of them. The sample yields under 250,000 clones, about 82% seen once. Sequences were obtained from peripheral blood. These receptors all come from a woman aged 55-70 years with active or convalescent COVID-19.

The rearrangement uses TRBV15 and TRBJ2-1; TRBD2 might be the D (7 bases). Germline values: CDR1 LNHNV, CDR2 YYDKDF (reference sequence). The V gene lost 1 base and the J gene lost 8 bases, with 21 bases spanning the gap. The CDR3 has 17 amino acids. The CDR3 coding sequence is TGTGCCACCAGCAGAGCCACCGGGGGCGGGAGCTTCTATGAGCAGTTCTTC. It specifies CATSRATGGGSFYEQFF.

This chain links TRBV27 with TRBJ1-1, with 8 bases identical to TRBD1. The CDR3 runs 18 residues. V shed 8 bases and J 0 bases; nucleotides not matched to a gene: 17. Looked up from germline, CDR1 is MNHEY and CDR2 is SMNVEV (reference sequence). CDR3 loop: CASVTGTGPGDMNTEAFF. CDR3 bases: TGTGCCAGCGTCACCGGGACAGGACCAGGGGATATGAACACTGAAGCTTTCTTT.

The V gene is TRBV5-1, the J gene TRBJ1-4; the D is unclear. CDR3 length equals 16 residues. Trimming pared 4 bases from V and 4 bases from J, leaving 17 bases between. Germline V gives CDR1 SGHRS, CDR2 YFSETQ. The CDR3 DNA is TGCGCCAGCAGCCTCGCCGGCGGGCGGATTAATGAAAAACTGTTTTTT. This gives the protein CASSLAGGRINEKLFF.

J is TRBJ2-7 and V is TRBV5-1; 10 bases match TRBD1. This CDR3 spans 13 amino acids. In germline, CDR1 is SGHRS, CDR2 YFSETQ. V was clipped by 6 bases and J by 5 bases; unmatched bases: 5. CDR3: CASTRQGAHEQYF. CDR3 sequence (DNA): TGCGCCAGCACCAGACAGGGGGCCCACGAGCAGTACTTC. Combining the CDR3 with reference TRBV5-1 and TRBJ2-7 gives the whole variable domain KAGVTQTPRYLIKTRGQQVTLSCSPISGHRSVSWYQQTPGQGLQFLFEYFSETQRNKGNFPGRFSGRQFSNSRSEMNVSTLELGDSALYLCASTRQGAHEQYFGPGTRLTVT.

The V call is TRBV5-5, the J call TRBJ2-5; TRBD1 matches at 8 bases. The CDR3 totals 15 residues. Germline V CDR1 and CDR2: SGHKS, YYEKEE (reference sequence). With V trimmed by 4 bases and J by 2 bases, 7 bases remained unmatched. This CDR3 is CASSHRGNSQETQYF. CDR3 bases: TGTGCCAGCAGCCACAGGGGGAATAGTCAAGAGACCCAGTACTTC. Filled out from reference TRBV5-5 and TRBJ2-5, the complete variable domain reads DAGVTQSPTHLIKTRGQQVTLRCSPISGHKSVSWYQQVLGQGPQFIFQYYEKEERGRGNFPDRFSARQFPNYSSELNVNALLLGDSALYLCASSHRGNSQETQYFGPGTRLLVL.

This rearrangement joins TRBV23-1 to TRBJ1-5, with a possible D match to TRBD1 (6 bases). Being an ORF, TRBV23-1 has a function that is uncertain. The V end was cut by 8 bases, the J end by 0 bases, with 8 bases between. This CDR3 comprises 13 residues. CDR3 loop: CASGGYSNQPQHF. The CDR3, as DNA: TGCGCCAGCGGGGGCTATAGCAATCAGCCCCAGCATTTT.

The chain is built from TRBV6-2 or TRBV6-3 and TRBJ1-1; TRBD1 is a possible D gene (5 bases). The germline V gene encodes CDR1 MNHEY and CDR2 SVGEGT. V was cut by 6 bases and J by 11 bases, with 16 bases left in between. The CDR3 is 12 residues long. The CDR3 region is CASSRPRVDAFF. In DNA, the CDR3 is TGTGCCAGCAGCCGACCCAGGGTGGATGCTTTCTTT.

This clone showed up just a few times. This chain links TRBV2 with TRBJ2-2; D is perhaps TRBD1 (5 bases). The CDR3 consists of 16 residues. The V end was cut by 6 bases, the J end by 7 bases, with 21 bases between. Germline assignment: CDR1 SNHLY and CDR2 FYNNEI. The CDR3 is CASSPREDSRIGELFF. CDR3 in DNA: TGTGCCAGCAGCCCAAGAGAAGACAGTCGTATCGGGGAGCTGTTTTTT.